The 13 T cell receptor beta chains below were found in one sample sequenced in a study of vaccination effects on CD4 cells after COVID-19. The protocol was immunoSEQ multiplex PCR, while the TCRdb copy is restricted to in-frame clones and leaves out a portion. The sample yields 15,000 to 20,000 clones, around 80% seen once. Antigens of these TCRs are unknown. Peptide-pool stimulation followed by sequencing identified expanded antigen-specific CD4+ clonotypes in the ViraFEST assay. The authors isolated CD4+ T cells after 10 days of culture. The individual was infected with SARS-CoV-2 between March and December 2020, as confirmed by PCR. Each participant was given two doses of one vaccine (BNT162b2 or mRNA-1273). This material consisted of CD4+ T cells from PBMCs cultured with SARS-CoV-2 spike peptides, taken after COVID-19 vaccination. All receptors come from a human donor who had a prior SARS-CoV-2 infection.

This rearrangement joins TRBV12-5 to TRBJ2-5, with 9 bases lining up with TRBD2. Germline CDR1 is LGHNT and CDR2 is FRNRAP. The V segment lost 7 bases and the J segment 5 bases; nucleotides outside the gene matches: 20. The CDR3 is 18 amino acids. CDR3 nucleotides: TGTGCTAGTGCCCTACTCAGACTAGCGGAGGAGGGGAGGGAGACCCAGTACTTC. Its translation: CASALLRLAEEGRETQYF.

The chain is built from TRBV6-5 and TRBJ2-5, with 8 positions matching TRBD2. The CDR3 spans 16 residues. Germline CDR1 reads MNHEY; CDR2 reads SVGAGI. The V segment lost 0 bases and the J segment 2 bases; nucleotides outside the gene matches: 5. The CDR3 loop reads CASSYSTSGDQETQYF. CDR3 in DNA: TGTGCCAGCAGTTACTCAACTAGCGGAGATCAAGAGACCCAGTACTTC.

This sequence joins TRBV9 and TRBJ2-7; the D is unclear. The CDR3 has 14 residues. Looked up from germline, CDR1 is SGDLS and CDR2 is YYNGEE. V was cut by 2 bases and J by 4 bases, with 13 bases left in between. The CDR3 bases are TGTGCCAGCAGCGTCGGGCCCCAAATATACGAGCAGTACTTC. Translating it yields CASSVGPQIYEQYF.

The J gene is TRBJ2-4, the V gene TRBV21-1. TRBV21-1 has pseudogene status. The CDR3 sequence is 19 residues long. The DNA for the CDR3 is TGTGCCAGCAGCCCGTGGGACCTTCTCCTTGTAGGGGCCAAAAACATTCAGTACTTC. Amino acid sequence: CASSPWDLLLVGAKNIQYF.

The chain has TRBV5-4 and TRBJ1-1, with TRBD1 identical over 9 bases. The CDR3 is made up of 13 amino acids. J gave up 1 base and V 10 bases, and 5 bases lay outside the gene matches. Looked up from germline, CDR1 is SGHNT and CDR2 is YYREEE (reference sequence). In DNA, the CDR3 is TGTGCCCAGAAGGGACAGGGGAACACTGAAGCTTTCTTT. Protein sequence: CAQKGQGNTEAFF.

The V call is TRBV12-5, the J call TRBJ1-5; TRBD1 agrees at 7 bases. Germline V gives CDR1 LGHNT, CDR2 FRNRAP. V trimming: 1 base; J trimming: 4 bases; junction bases outside the gene matches: 10. This CDR3 spans 17 amino acids. The CDR3 DNA reads TGTGCTAGTGGTTTGGGGATCGGGACAGACGGAAATCAGCCCCAGCATTTT. As protein: CASGLGIGTDGNQPQHF.

The CDR3 loop is CASSSMDRRVSYEQYF. DNA of the CDR3: TGTGCCAGCAGCTCCATGGACAGAAGAGTATCCTACGAGCAGTACTTC. The rearrangement links TRBV5-4 to TRBJ2-7; possibly TRBD1 for D (6 bases). V was shortened by 3 bases and J by 1 base, with 17 bases between the two germline ends. The CDR3 runs to 16 residues. Germline V gene data show CDR1 as SGHNT and CDR2 as YYREEE (reference sequence).

A few counts support this clone. The V and J genes are TRBV30 and TRBJ1-1; TRBD1 is a possible D gene (6 bases). The V end lost 1 base, the J end lost 3 bases, and 18 bases lay between the germline ends. Germline CDR1 GTSNPN, CDR2 SVGIG (reference sequence). There are 16 residues in the CDR3. The CDR3: CAWSALGGGAYTEAFF. DNA of the CDR3: TGTGCCTGGAGTGCCCTAGGGGGGGGCGCCTACACTGAAGCTTTCTTT.

This chain connects TRBV5-4 to TRBJ2-3, with TRBD2 matching 8 bases. This CDR3 contains 15 residues. Germline values: CDR1 SGHNT, CDR2 YYREEE (reference sequence). V shed 5 bases and J 0 bases; nucleotides not matched to a gene: 5. The chain's CDR3 is CASRQSSGSTDTQYF. As DNA, the CDR3 is TGTGCCAGCAGGCAATCTAGCGGGAGCACAGATACGCAGTATTTT.

This clone was observed once. The chain couples TRBV5-6 to TRBJ2-3; 8 bases are shared with TRBD2. CDR3 length: 16 amino acids. V shed 0 bases and J 3 bases; nucleotides not matched to a gene: 6. In germline, CDR1 is SGHDT, CDR2 YYEEEE. The DNA of the CDR3 is TGTGCCAGCAGCTTGGGCGCCGGGGGGGCGACAGATACGCAGTATTTT. Protein sequence: CASSLGAGGATDTQYF.

This chain connects TRBV24-1 to TRBJ2-3; 9 bases line up with TRBD2. Germline-derived CDR1 and CDR2 are KGHDR and SFDVKD. With V trimmed by 2 bases and J by 0 bases, 8 bases remained unmatched. The CDR3 is 18 amino acids. CDR3 amino acids: CATSDSGLADESTDTQYF. CDR3 DNA sequence: TGTGCCACCAGTGATTCGGGACTAGCCGACGAAAGCACAGATACGCAGTATTTT.

This chain uses TRBV7-2 with TRBJ1-1; a weak D match, TRBD1 (5 bases). Germline V lookup: CDR1 SGHTA, CDR2 FQGNSA. CDR3 length equals 13 residues. Deletions cut 5 bases from V and 13 bases from J, with 20 bases between. The CDR3 sequence is CASSPKGPGALFF. CDR3 nucleotides: TGTGCCAGCAGCCCAAAGGGGCCGGGAGCCCTTTTCTTT.

V and J are TRBV2 and TRBJ2-3; TRBD2 matches at 8 bases. The CDR3 is made up of 17 amino acids. Per germline, CDR1 SNHLY and CDR2 FYNNEI. V dropped 2 bases and J dropped 7; count of bases not matched to a gene: 14. The CDR3 protein is CASSERLFTGGRNTQYF. The CDR3 DNA reads TGTGCCAGCAGTGAAAGATTGTTTACGGGGGGGCGAAATACGCAGTATTTT. The full variable domain, its missing parts supplied by reference TRBV2 and TRBJ2-3, is EPEVTQTPSHQVTQMGQEVILRCVPISNHLYFYWYRQILGQKVEFLVSFYNNEISEKSEIFDDQFSVERPDGSNFTLKIRSTKLEDSAMYFCASSERLFTGGRNTQYFGPGTRLTVL.